The clone carrying this T cell receptor (beta chain) turned up a few times. Its antigen remains unknown. TCRdb fed the RT-PCR reads into MiXCR, producing one record per CDR3 protein. The sample consists of roughly 570,000 distinct CDR3 sequences, 10% to 15% of them appearing once. This specimen comes from a study of response to subunit inactivated influenza vaccine. Findings and caveats of the study: The study's authors posited that every seasonal influenza vaccination enlists few new T cells.

V lost 8 bases to trimming and J lost 6 bases, with 14 bases between them. The CDR3 runs to 13 residues. Per germline, CDR1 SEHNR and CDR2 FQNEAQ (reference sequence). Material: PBMCs from blood, obtained roughly 6 weeks after vaccination. This receptor was taken from a man aged 50 to 59 who received an inactivated influenza vaccine. The rearrangement links TRBV7-9 to TRBJ2-1; no definite D call. The CDR3 region is CASGPIPTNEQFF. The CDR3 DNA sequence: TGTGCCAGCGGACCCATCCCCACCAATGAGCAGTTCTTC. Full variable domain (remainder filled in from reference TRBV7-9 and TRBJ2-1): DTGVSQNPRHKITKRGQNVTFRCDPISEHNRLYWYRQTLGQGPEFLTYFQNEAQLEKSRLLSDRFSAERPKGSFSTLEIQRTEQGDSAMYLCASGPIPTNEQFFGPGTRLTVL.